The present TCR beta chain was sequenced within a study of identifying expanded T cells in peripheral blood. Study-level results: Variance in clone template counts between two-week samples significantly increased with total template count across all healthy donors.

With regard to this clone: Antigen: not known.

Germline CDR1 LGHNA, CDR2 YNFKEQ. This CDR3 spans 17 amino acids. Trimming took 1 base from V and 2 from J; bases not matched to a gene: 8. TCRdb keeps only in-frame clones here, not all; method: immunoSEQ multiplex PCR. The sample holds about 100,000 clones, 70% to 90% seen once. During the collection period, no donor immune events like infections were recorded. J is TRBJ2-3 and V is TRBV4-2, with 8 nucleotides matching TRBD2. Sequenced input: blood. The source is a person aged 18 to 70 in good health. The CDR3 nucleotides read TGTGCCAGCAGCCAAGGTAGCTTAGCGGGGTTCACAGATACGCAGTATTTT. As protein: CASSQGSLAGFTDTQYF.